The rows below give T cell receptor beta chains drawn from one sample of a study of T-cell reconstitution after alpha-beta-depleted transplantation in children. Via MiXCR, TCRdb re-called the PCR reads, giving one row per CDR3 protein. The table has approximately 490,000 distinct CDR3 sequences, 9.5% to 15% seen once. The source was PBMCs from the stem cell graft donor, collected from the stem cell graft. All receptors derive from a human donor who donated a stem cell graft to a child with combined immunodeficiency. Both conserved end residues are part of each CDR3. The D gene is left open where the match is weak. Only some rows state a clone size, as once, few, many or a class for expanded clones.

j_call v_call d_call clone_size cdr3_nt cdr3_aa
TRBJ2-7 TRBV18 . few TGTGCCAGCTCTTCTGGGCAGTTATCCTACGAGCAGTACTTC CASSSGQLSYEQYF
TRBJ2-1 TRBV6-1 . many TGTGCCAGCAGAAGACTAGCCTACAATGAGCAGTTCTTC CASRRLAYNEQFF
TRBJ2-6 TRBV7-9 . . TGTGCCAGCAGCCAACCCGCGGAGGCCAACGTCCTGACTTTC CASSQPAEANVLTF
TRBJ2-1 TRBV18 TRBD2 few TGTGCCAGCTCACCACCGGGGACTAGCGGGAACAATGAGCAGTTCTTC CASSPPGTSGNNEQFF
TRBJ1-2 TRBV2 . few TGTGCCAGCAGGACGACAGGCCGCTATGGCTACACCTTC CASRTTGRYGYTF
TRBJ2-5 TRBV12-5 . . TGTGCTAGTGGTTTGGTACAGGGAGGAGAGACCCAGTACTTC CASGLVQGGETQYF
TRBJ2-1 TRBV12-3/TRBV12-4 . . TGTGCCAGCAGCTCGGGACTCTTCAATGAGCAGTTCTTC CASSSGLFNEQFF
TRBJ2-7 TRBV12-3/TRBV12-4 . many TGTGCCAGCAGTTTAAGGGGCCCCGAGCAGTACTTC CASSLRGPEQYF
TRBJ2-2 TRBV7-9 . few TGTGCCAGCAGCGGCGGACAGCGGAGGATCCCCGGGGAGCTGTTTTTT CASSGGQRRIPGELFF
TRBJ2-7 TRBV7-2 . few TGTGCCAGCAGCTCCTCGACCGCCTACGAGCAGTACTTC CASSSSTAYEQYF
TRBJ2-1 TRBV24-1 TRBD2 . TGTGCCACCAGCCCCCGGTGGAGGACTAGCGTTTCCAATGAGCAGTTCTTC CATSPRWRTSVSNEQFF
TRBJ2-3 TRBV29-1 . . TGCAGCGTTGTAACCCCTAGCGCGAGCACAGATACGCAGTATTTT CSVVTPSASTDTQYF
TRBJ2-5 TRBV7-2 . many TGTGCCAGCGAGGGGGGAGAGACCCAGTACTTC CASEGGETQYF
TRBJ1-2 TRBV5-5 . many TGTGCCAGCAGTATAACTCCGCCCGACCTCTATGGCTACACCTTC CASSITPPDLYGYTF
TRBJ2-1 TRBV6-1 TRBD2 few TGTGCCAGCCTAAATCTAGCGGGGGGGCATGAGCAGTTCTTC CASLNLAGGHEQFF
TRBJ2-7 TRBV4-3 TRBD1 many TGCGCCAGCAGCCAAGAGAGGCAGGGGGCGTACGAGCAGTACTTC CASSQERQGAYEQYF
TRBJ2-3 TRBV20-1 . . TGCAGTTTAAAGGGGGCGGGACTAGGATACACAGATACGCAGTATTTT CSLKGAGLGYTDTQYF
TRBJ2-5 TRBV3-1 . many TGTGCCAGCAGCCAAGTGGAGGGAGAGACCCAGTACTTC CASSQVEGETQYF
TRBJ1-5 TRBV10-3 . . TGTGCCATCAGTGAGTCGAGGCAGGCCAATCAGCCCCAGCATTTT CAISESRQANQPQHF
TRBJ2-2 TRBV5-1 . few TGCGCCAGCAGCTTGGCCCAAACAGTGAACACCGGGGAGCTGTTTTTT CASSLAQTVNTGELFF
TRBJ1-5 TRBV20-1 . . TGCAGTGCTAGAGAAGGGTTACAGCCCCAGCATTTT CSAREGLQPQHF
TRBJ2-1 TRBV6-2/TRBV6-3 TRBD2 . TGTGCCAGCAGTTACCAGCGGGGGGCATACAATGAGCAGTTCTTC CASSYQRGAYNEQFF
TRBJ2-5 TRBV7-9 . many TGTGCCAGCAGCCCGGACATCGACCAAGAGACCCAGTACTTC CASSPDIDQETQYF
TRBJ2-1 TRBV12-3/TRBV12-4 . . . CASSSSGLARFNEQFF
TRBJ2-5 TRBV7-8 . few TGTGCCAGCAGCTTCGCGTACCAAGAGACCCAGTACTTC CASSFAYQETQYF
TRBJ2-3 TRBV7-6 TRBD1 . TGTGCCAGCAGCTTGGACAGGGTAAATACGCAGTATTTT CASSLDRVNTQYF
TRBJ1-5 TRBV7-8 . few TGTGCCAGCAGCTTAGCGGTAGCCAGTTATAGCAATCAGCCCCAGCATTTT CASSLAVASYSNQPQHF
TRBJ2-2 TRBV20-1 TRBD1 few TGCAGTGCTAGACCTAACACAGCAGGGGGCCAGACCGGGGAGCTGTTTTTT CSARPNTAGGQTGELFF
TRBJ2-7 TRBV5-6 . few TGTGCCAGCAGCTTCGGTGATGGGGGGCTGCTCTACGAGCAGTACTTC CASSFGDGGLLYEQYF
TRBJ2-7 TRBV10-3 . . TGTGCCATCTGGCAGGGCAGCTCCTACGAGCAGTACTTC CAIWQGSSYEQYF
TRBJ1-2 TRBV5-6 TRBD1 many TGTGCCAGCAGCCTTATTGACAGGGAGGATGGCTACACCTTC CASSLIDREDGYTF
TRBJ2-1 TRBV12-3/TRBV12-4 . . TGTGCCAGCAACATGGGGGCCGATGAGCAGTTCTTC CASNMGADEQFF
TRBJ2-3 TRBV2 TRBD2 once TGTGCCAGCAGTCGAGCGGGAGGGCCAGATACGCAGTATTTT CASSRAGGPDTQYF
TRBJ2-7 TRBV10-3 TRBD2 . TGTGCCATCAGTGAGGGACTAGCGGGTTACGAGCAGTACTTC CAISEGLAGYEQYF
TRBJ2-7 TRBV7-2 . . TGTGCCAGCAGCTTACCAGGTGGGCAATTGTCAGAGCAGTACTTC CASSLPGGQLSEQYF
TRBJ2-3 TRBV10-3 TRBD2 many TGTGCCATCAGACTAGCGGGAGACACAGATACGCAGTATTTT CAIRLAGDTDTQYF
TRBJ2-5 TRBV5-1 TRBD2 . TGCGCCAGCAGCTTGTCTCCGCGGACTAGCGGGGATAAAGAGACCCAGTACTTC CASSLSPRTSGDKETQYF